This entry features one T cell receptor (beta chain) sequence. Collection of blood occurred at baseline, at cycle 4 day 1, and at cycle 7 day 1. The data originate from a study of OX40 agonist ivuxolimab in advanced cancers. Background on the study: Head and neck, renal cell, melanoma or hepatocellular carcinoma were the cancers that dose-escalation patients had.

The protocol was immunoSEQ multiplex PCR, while the TCRdb copy is restricted to in-frame clones and leaves out a portion. The data contain roughly 77,000 clones, more than 90% of them singletons. CDR1 and CDR2 from the germline V gene are LGHNA and YNFKEQ. The CDR3 is 15 amino acids. The V gene lost 0 bases and the J gene lost 7 bases, with 13 bases spanning the gap. V usage is TRBV4-2 and J usage is TRBJ2-1; D call uncertain. This specimen was CD4+ or CD8+ T cells sorted from blood, taken in a trial of the OX40 agonist ivuxolimab. The clonotype was recovered from an adult with an advanced solid tumor such as melanoma, head and neck, liver or kidney cancer. CDR3 sequence reads: CASSQDSLAENEQFF. Written as DNA, the CDR3 is TGTGCCAGCAGCCAAGATTCGTTGGCCGAAAATGAGCAGTTCTTC.